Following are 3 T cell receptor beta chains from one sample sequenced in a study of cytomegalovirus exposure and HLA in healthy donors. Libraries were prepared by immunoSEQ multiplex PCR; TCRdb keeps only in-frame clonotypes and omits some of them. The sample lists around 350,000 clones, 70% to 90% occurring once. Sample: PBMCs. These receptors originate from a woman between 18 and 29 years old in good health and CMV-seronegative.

The DNA for the CDR3 is TGTGCCAGCAGTCTTACCGGGACAGGGAATTCACCCCTCCACTTT. Protein product: CASSLTGTGNSPLHF. The chain recombines TRBV6-6 with TRBJ1-6; the match to TRBD1 covers 9 bases. CDR1 and CDR2 from the germline V gene are MNHNY and SVGAGI (reference sequence). The junction had 6 bases not matched to a gene; V was cut back by 5 bases and J by 7 bases. This CDR3 is built from 15 residues.

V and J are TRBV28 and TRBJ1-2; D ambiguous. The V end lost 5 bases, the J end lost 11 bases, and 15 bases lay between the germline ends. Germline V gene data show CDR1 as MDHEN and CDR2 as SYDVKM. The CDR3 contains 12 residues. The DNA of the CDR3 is TGTGCCAGCAGTCCCCTGCGAGGAAGATACACCTTC. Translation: CASSPLRGRYTF.

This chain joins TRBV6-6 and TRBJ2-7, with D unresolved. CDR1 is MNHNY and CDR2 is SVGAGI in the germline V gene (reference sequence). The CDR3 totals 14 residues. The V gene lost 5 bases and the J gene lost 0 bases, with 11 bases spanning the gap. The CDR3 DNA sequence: TGTGCCAGCAGTATGAGTCCGAGCTCCTACGAGCAGTACTTC. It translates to CASSMSPSSYEQYF.